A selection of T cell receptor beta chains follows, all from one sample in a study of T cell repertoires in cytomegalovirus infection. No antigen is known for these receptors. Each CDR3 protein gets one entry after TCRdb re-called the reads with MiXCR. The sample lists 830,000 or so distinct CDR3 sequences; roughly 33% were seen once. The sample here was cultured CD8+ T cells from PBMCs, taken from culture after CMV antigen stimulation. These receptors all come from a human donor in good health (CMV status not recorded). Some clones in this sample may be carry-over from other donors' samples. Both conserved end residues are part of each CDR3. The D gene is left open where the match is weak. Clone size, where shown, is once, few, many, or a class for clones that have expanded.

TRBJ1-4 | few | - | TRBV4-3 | TGCGCCAGCCGGACCCGACAGGCTGATGAAAAACTGTTTTTT | CASRTRQADEKLFF
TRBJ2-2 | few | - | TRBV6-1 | TGTGCCAGCACCATTCGTGGGGGGTTGAACACCGGGGAGCTGTTTTTT | CASTIRGGLNTGELFF
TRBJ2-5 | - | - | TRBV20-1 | TGCAGTGTGGGGCAAGGGAAGACCCAGTACTTC | CSVGQGKTQYF
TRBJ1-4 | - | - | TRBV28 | TGTGCCAGCAGTGCGAACAGACTAACGGAAAAACTGTTTTTT | CASSANRLTEKLFF
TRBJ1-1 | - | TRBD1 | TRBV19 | TGTGCCAGTAGTATAGCCTGGACAGGGTGGAACACTGAAGCTTTCTTT | CASSIAWTGWNTEAFF
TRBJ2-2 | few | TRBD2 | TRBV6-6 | TGTGCCAGCAGTTGGGAGGGGACCGGGGAGCTGTTTTTT | CASSWEGTGELFF
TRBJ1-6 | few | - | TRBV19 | TGTGCCAGTAGCCGCAGGACAGAGCCTCATTCACCCCTCCACTTT | CASSRRTEPHSPLHF
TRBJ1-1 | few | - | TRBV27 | TGTGCCAGCAGTTTAGGGCCCTCGGCCACTGAAGCTTTCTTT | CASSLGPSATEAFF
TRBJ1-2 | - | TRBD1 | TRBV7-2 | TGTGCCAGCAGCTGGGACAGTCTTACGCTTAACTATGGCTACACCTTC | CASSWDSLTLNYGYTF
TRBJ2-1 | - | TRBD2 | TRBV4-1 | TGCGCCAGCTGCCAAGTAATTCCAGCGGGGGGGAACAATGAGCAGTTCTTC | CASCQVIPAGGNNEQFF